A single sample gave rise to the 27 T cell receptor beta chains below, sequenced in a study of regulatory T cells in long-lasting Graves disease. HTBI primers from iRepertoire and Arm-PCR of CDR3 regions yielded the TCR beta libraries. TCRdb recomputed calls from the multiplex PCR reads with MiXCR, one row per CDR3 protein. The sample yields fewer than 400,000 distinct CDR3 sequences, 18% seen once. Time point meaning: newly diagnosed GD, antithyroid drugs for less than 3 months. Preparation of the TCR library used RNA extracted from PBMCs. The sample was peripheral blood mononuclear cells (PBMCs), taken at new diagnosis, from a patient treated with antithyroid drugs. Source of these receptors: a female donor with Graves disease.

The rearrangement joins TRBV20-1 to TRBJ2-7; possibly TRBD2 for D (5 bases). Looked up from germline, CDR1 is DFQATT and CDR2 is SNEGSKA (reference sequence). CDR3 length: 14 amino acids. V lost 6 bases and J 3 bases, leaving 18 bases between the germline ends. CDR3 region: CSASPTRSRYEQYF. DNA for the CDR3: TGCAGTGCCTCCCCCACTAGGAGTCGCTACGAGCAGTACTTC.

Note on this clonotype: One junction end disagrees with the germline gene, perhaps due to a read error. The V gene is TRBV4-2, the J gene TRBJ1-4; 7 bases are shared with TRBD1. The germline CDR1 and CDR2 sequences are LGHNA and YNFKEQ. The CDR3 runs to 17 residues. The CDR3 sequence: CAGSQVGQLRTNEKLFF. The CDR3 region has the DNA TGTGCCGGCAGCCAAGTGGGACAGCTGAGGACTAATGAAAAACTGTTTTTT.

The table lists this clonotype with many counts. V gene TRBV6-1 combines with J gene TRBJ1-2; D might be TRBD1 (6 bases). The CDR3 is 11 amino acids. CDR1 is MNHNS, CDR2 SASEGT, per germline. Trimming left V 7 bases short and J 8 bases short, with 11 bases between. DNA of the CDR3: TGTGCCAGCACGGCAGGGGAAGGCTACACCTTC. This gives the protein CASTAGEGYTF.

This clonotype was seen at least ten times. This chain joins TRBV6-2 or TRBV6-3 and TRBJ1-2; no reliable D call. This CDR3 spans 15 amino acids. The germline V and J ends were trimmed by 4 bases and 0 bases, with 12 bases remaining between them. Germline loops: CDR1 MNHEY, CDR2 SVGEGT. DNA for the CDR3: TGTGCCAGCAGTTTCCCCAGTGCTTCTAACTATGGCTACACCTTC. This translates into CASSFPSASNYGYTF.

This clonotype was counted ten times or more. This rearrangement joins TRBV5-1 to TRBJ2-2; 8 bases fit TRBD2. The CDR3 covers 16 residues. CDR1 is SGHRS, CDR2 YFSETQ, per germline. V was clipped by 4 bases and J by 6 bases; unmatched bases: 11. The DNA for the CDR3 is TGCGCCAGCAGCCTGGCGGGGGGCGATCCGCCCGGGGAGCTGTTTTTT. It specifies CASSLAGGDPPGELFF.

This clonotype was observed at least ten times. CDR3 residues: CAWSVPGDTEAFF. The CDR3 coding sequence is TGTGCCTGGAGTGTACCCGGAGACACTGAAGCTTTCTTT. The chain couples TRBV30 to TRBJ1-1, with D uncertain. There are 13 residues in the CDR3. CDR1 GTSNPN and CDR2 SVGIG come from the germline V gene (reference sequence). V lost 0 bases to trimming and J lost 3 bases, with 8 bases between them.

The J gene is TRBJ2-7, the V gene TRBV11-2; tentative D call: TRBD2 (5 bases). Germline V gene lookup returns CDR1 SGHAT and CDR2 FQNNGV. The V gene lost 5 bases and the J gene lost 2 bases, with 10 bases spanning the gap. The CDR3 consists of 13 residues. CDR3 region: CASSDMEAYEQYF. The CDR3 bases are TGTGCCAGCAGCGACATGGAGGCCTACGAGCAGTACTTC.

This clonotype was found a few times. This may arise from a read error, as a much more abundant clone is one base away. The V and J genes are TRBV5-1 and TRBJ2-1; possible D gene TRBD2, 5 bases. There are 14 residues in the CDR3. V was clipped by 0 bases and J by 8 bases, with 12 bases between them. Germline CDR1 SGHRS, CDR2 YFSETQ. DNA for the CDR3: TGCGCCAGCAGCTTGGAGGAGGTTGGCGATGAGCAGTTCTTC. It yields the protein CASSLEEVGDEQFF.

This clonotype was found many times. Its ends do not fully match the called genes, so a read error is possible. V gene TRBV20-1 combines with J gene TRBJ2-1; TRBD2 matches 11 bases. CDR3 length: 16 amino acids. Germline values: CDR1 DFQATT, CDR2 SNEGSKA (reference sequence). The CDR3 region is CSARDWTSGPYNEQFF. In DNA, the CDR3 is TGCAGTGCGAGAGATTGGACTAGCGGGCCCTACAATGAGCAGTTCTTC.

This clonotype was recorded a few times. The chain joins TRBV20-1 to TRBJ2-7; D remains unclear. The length of the CDR3 is 11 residues. Germline V lookup: CDR1 DFQATT, CDR2 SNEGSKA (reference sequence). Trimming removed 3 bases from V and 3 bases from J, with 6 bases in between. In nucleotides, the CDR3 is TGCAGTGCTAGCGGTGGCTACGAGCAGTACTTC. Its translation is CSASGGYEQYF.

At least ten counts were recorded for this clonotype. This chain connects TRBV11-3 to TRBJ2-7; possible D gene TRBD2, 5 bases. This CDR3 has 16 residues. The germline CDR1 and CDR2 sequences are SGHNT and YENEEA. V shed 5 bases and J shed 2 bases, with 19 bases lying between them. CDR3 sequence (DNA): TGTGCCAGCAGCCCCCTAGCAGGAACTACTCCCTACGAGCAGTACTTC. Translating gives CASSPLAGTTPYEQYF.

The rearrangement links TRBV11-3 to TRBJ1-1; 8 bases are a match to TRBD1. Per germline, CDR1 SGHNT and CDR2 YENEEA. Trimming cost V 3 bases and J 1 base; bases outside gene matches: 7. The CDR3 length is 16 residues. CDR3 nucleotide sequence: TGTGCCAGCAGCTTGGGTTCCGGGACAGGGAACACTGAAGCTTTCTTT. Translating gives CASSLGSGTGNTEAFF.

This clonotype was found a few times. A read error is likely, as this CDR3 ends without the conserved phenylalanine or tryptophan. The chain is built from TRBV27 and TRBJ2-3; TRBD1 aligns across 7 bases. The V segment lost 4 bases and the J segment 1 base; nucleotides outside the gene matches: 2. CDR1 is MNHEY, CDR2 SMNVEV, per germline (reference sequence). The CDR3 has 14 amino acids. The CDR3, as DNA: TGTGCCAGCAGTTACAGGGGACGCACAGATACGCAGTATCTT. It specifies CASSYRGRTDTQYL.

V gene TRBV27 combines with J gene TRBJ2-7; possible D gene TRBD1, 6 bases. CDR3 size: 15 residues. Trimming removed 5 bases from V and 4 bases from J, with 18 bases in between. Germline CDR1 is MNHEY and CDR2 is SMNVEV (reference sequence). The CDR3 sequence is CASSLSSGVPYEQYF. In DNA form, the CDR3 reads TGTGCCAGCAGTCTCTCCTCAGGGGTCCCTTACGAGCAGTACTTC.

This clonotype showed up many times. This chain uses TRBV10-3 with TRBJ2-3; 8 positions match TRBD1. CDR1 is ENHRY and CDR2 is SYGVKD in the germline V gene. This CDR3 spans 17 amino acids. V lost 4 bases to trimming and J lost 3 bases; unmatched junction nucleotides: 12. The CDR3 nucleotides read TGTGCCATCAGTGGACCCACCGGACAGGGCGAAACAGATACGCAGTATTTT. Encoded protein: CAISGPTGQGETDTQYF.

The CDR3 protein is CAASRGTNEQFF. The CDR3 nucleotides are TGTGCCGCCTCGAGGGGTACTAATGAGCAGTTCTTC. The V gene is TRBV6-1, the J gene TRBJ2-1; D assignment may be TRBD1 or TRBD2 (5 bases each). Trimming took off 11 bases at V and 7 bases at J, with 15 bases between the two ends. The CDR3 has 12 residues. From germline, CDR1 is MNHNS and CDR2 SASEGT.

This clonotype was detected many times. V gene TRBV11-3 combines with J gene TRBJ2-5; D perhaps matches TRBD1 (6 bases). The CDR3 loop spans 22 amino acids. Germline loops: CDR1 SGHNT, CDR2 YENEEA. V dropped 0 bases and J dropped 2 bases, with 31 bases sitting between them. CDR3 nucleotide sequence: TGTGCCAGCAGCTTAGATCCAATAATGACAGGTCTATTACAGGTATATCAAGAGACCCAGTACTTC. This gives the protein CASSLDPIMTGLLQVYQETQYF.

The chain carries TRBV6-2 or TRBV6-3 and TRBJ2-7; possibly TRBD1 or TRBD2 for D (5 bases each). The CDR3 is 14 residues long. Germline loops: CDR1 MNHEY, CDR2 SVGEGT. Trimming took off 6 bases at V and 3 bases at J, with 15 bases between the two ends. The CDR3 here is CASSSGTQIYEQYF. The CDR3 DNA follows: TGTGCCAGCAGCTCCGGGACCCAAATCTACGAGCAGTACTTC.

This clonotype was detected a few times. The junction shows a germline mismatch at one end, possibly a read error. This chain joins TRBV28 and TRBJ1-6; D is undetermined. This CDR3 has 16 amino acids. The V gene's germline CDR1 is MDHEN and CDR2 SYDVKM. The CDR3 coding sequence is TGTGCCAGCAGTTCGCCCGGGGTTTACTATAATTCACCCCTCTACTTT. This translates into CASSSPGVYYNSPLYF.

This clonotype has ten or more counts. V usage is TRBV30 and J usage is TRBJ1-1; D may be TRBD1 (6 bases). Germline CDR1 is GTSNPN and CDR2 is SVGIG (reference sequence). The V and J ends lost 3 bases and 2 bases respectively, with 10 bases between them. This CDR3 region has 13 residues. In DNA, the CDR3 is TGTGCCTGGAGATACAGGGTTAACACTGAAGCTTTCTTT. Translating gives CAWRYRVNTEAFF.

In this sample, this clonotype turned up a few times. In nucleotides, the CDR3 is TGTGCCAGCAGCTTAATCAGCAACACCGGGGAGCTGTTTTTT. Its protein is CASSLISNTGELFF. The chain has TRBV7-3 and TRBJ2-2, with no clear D. Germline CDR1 SGHTA, CDR2 FQGTGA. The V and J ends lost 1 base and 2 bases respectively, with 5 bases between them. The CDR3 runs 14 residues.

This clonotype was picked up many times. This chain links TRBV30 with TRBJ2-5; 11 bases are shared with TRBD2. The germline gives CDR1 GTSNPN, CDR2 SVGIG (reference sequence). The length of the CDR3 is 13 residues. Trimming took 7 bases from V and 3 from J; bases not matched to a gene: 4. The CDR3, as DNA: TGTGCCTCGCGACTAGCGGGAAAAGAGACCCAGTACTTC. Encoded protein: CASRLAGKETQYF.

The V and J genes are TRBV7-2 and TRBJ2-7; 8 bases match TRBD1. Germline CDR1 and CDR2: SGHTA and FQGNSA. After removal of 1 base from V and 0 bases from J, the junction contained 8 bases not matched to a gene. CDR3 length: 17 residues. The CDR3 bases are TGTGCCAGCAGCTTAGGGGGCGGGACAGGTGACTCCTACGAGCAGTACTTC. Translated, it gives CASSLGGGTGDSYEQYF.

The chain carries TRBV2 and TRBJ1-2; possibly TRBD1 for D (6 bases). Trimming took 8 bases from V and 8 from J, leaving 15 bases between them. CDR3 length: 12 amino acids. CDR1 and CDR2 from the germline V gene are SNHLY and FYNNEI. Written as DNA, the CDR3 is TGTGCCAGCGCCCTTACAGGGTCCGGCTACACCTTC. Protein sequence: CASALTGSGYTF.

This clonotype was found many times. The chain uses TRBV12-3 or TRBV12-4 and TRBJ2-2; no definite D call. The CDR3 consists of 14 residues. Trimming pared 8 bases from V and 6 bases from J, leaving 16 bases between. The CDR3 protein is CASALNYSPGELFF. The CDR3 DNA reads as TGTGCCAGCGCCCTCAACTACTCCCCCGGGGAGCTGTTTTTT.

J is TRBJ1-2 and V is TRBV5-6; no clear D gene. The CDR3 runs 15 residues. The germline V and J ends were trimmed by 6 bases and 4 bases, with 19 bases remaining between them. In germline, CDR1 is SGHDT, CDR2 YYEEEE. In DNA, the CDR3 is TGTGCCAGCACCCTCCAAACTCCGGCGCTCTATGGCTACACCTTC. Its translation is CASTLQTPALYGYTF.

Many counts were recorded for this clonotype. V usage is TRBV7-3 and J usage is TRBJ1-2; a weak D match, TRBD1 (5 bases). Germline V gives CDR1 SGHTA, CDR2 FQGTGA. Between the trimmed V and J ends, which lost 5 bases and 8 bases, there was a span of 15 bases. The CDR3 is 13 amino acids. CDR3: CASSTGRPWGYTF. The CDR3 DNA is TGTGCCAGCAGCACGGGACGCCCGTGGGGCTACACCTTC.